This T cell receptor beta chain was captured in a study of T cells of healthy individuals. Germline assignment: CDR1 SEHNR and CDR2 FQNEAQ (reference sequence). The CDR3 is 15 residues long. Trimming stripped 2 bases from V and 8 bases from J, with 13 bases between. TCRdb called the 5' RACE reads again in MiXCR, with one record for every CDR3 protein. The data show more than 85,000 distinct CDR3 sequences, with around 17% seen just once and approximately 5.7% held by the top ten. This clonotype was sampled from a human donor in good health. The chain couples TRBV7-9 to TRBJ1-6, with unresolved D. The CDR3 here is CASSLSPGGYSPLHF. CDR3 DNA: TGTGCCAGCAGCTTATCTCCCGGAGGTTATTCACCCCTCCACTTT.